What follows are 11 T cell receptor beta chains derived from one specimen sequenced in a study of OX40 agonist ivuxolimab in advanced cancers. Only in-frame clones appear in the TCRdb table, and some are missing; sequencing was by immunoSEQ multiplex PCR. This repertoire shows 70,000 to 95,000 clones, less than 95% found once; its top ten account for 9.6%. The material was CD4+ or CD8+ T cells sorted from blood, obtained in a trial of the OX40 agonist ivuxolimab. These receptors all come from an adult with an advanced solid tumor such as melanoma, head and neck, liver or kidney cancer.

The chain joins TRBV4-3 to TRBJ2-1; D perhaps matches TRBD2 (6 bases). The CDR3 has 17 amino acids. Germline V lookup: CDR1 LGHNA, CDR2 YSLEER. Trimming shortened V by 0 bases and J by 7 bases, and 19 bases separated the two germline ends. CDR3 nucleotide sequence: TGCGCCAGCAGCCAAGATCTCCGCAGGGAGGTTGATAATGAGCAGTTCTTC. Encoded protein: CASSQDLRREVDNEQFF.

V is TRBV15 and J is TRBJ2-5; D is tentatively TRBD1 or TRBD2 (5 bases each). This CDR3 has 14 residues. Germline lookup yields CDR1 LNHNV and CDR2 YYDKDF (reference sequence). V lost 5 bases to trimming and J lost 0 bases, with 10 bases between them. CDR3 sequence (DNA): TGTGCCACCAGCGGGGGTCTTTACCAAGAGACCCAGTACTTC. Its translation is CATSGGLYQETQYF.

The rearrangement uses TRBV6-5 and TRBJ2-7; D is unclear. The better agreement between TRBJ2-1 and the DNA end casts doubt on the J call. The CDR3 is made up of 16 amino acids. CDR1 MNHEY and CDR2 SVGAGI come from the germline V gene. In nucleotides, the CDR3 is TGTGCCAGCAGTTACTCGGTGGAGATTCTCTACAATGAGCAGTTCTTC. Its translation is CASSYSVEILYNEQFF.

In its sample, this clone was seen once. This chain connects TRBV28 to TRBJ2-5, with D hard to call. Germline lookup yields CDR1 MDHEN and CDR2 SYDVKM. CDR3 length: 14 residues. Trimming took 5 bases from V and 5 from J, leaving 15 bases between them. The CDR3 sequence is CASSPGLNRETQYF. The CDR3 DNA follows: TGTGCCAGCAGTCCGGGCCTCAATAGGGAGACCCAGTACTTC.

The gene calls are TRBV28 and TRBJ2-1; TRBD1 aligns across 8 bases. Germline values: CDR1 MDHEN, CDR2 SYDVKM. J lost 2 bases, V lost 4 bases, and 7 bases had no gene match. The CDR3 has 16 residues. CDR3: CASSSRTGRAYNEQFF. As DNA, the CDR3 is TGTGCCAGCAGTTCCCGGACAGGGAGAGCCTACAATGAGCAGTTCTTC.

V gene TRBV7-6 combines with J gene TRBJ1-5; D is possibly TRBD1 (5 bases). The CDR3 is 14 amino acids. CDR1 is SGHVS and CDR2 is FNYEAQ in the germline V gene. V was pared by 0 bases and J by 3 bases, with 6 bases between. The DNA of the CDR3 is TGTGCCAGCAGCTTAGCAGGGGCCAATCAGCCCCAGCATTTT. This encodes CASSLAGANQPQHF.

The rearrangement joins TRBV5-1 to TRBJ2-6; perhaps TRBD1 as D (5 bases). CDR3 length equals 20 residues. Trimming left V 0 bases short and J 1 base short, with 20 bases between. CDR1 and CDR2 (germline): SGHRS, YFSETQ. CDR3 amino acids: CASSLGDGSGQISGANVLTF. DNA for the CDR3: TGCGCCAGCAGCTTGGGAGACGGTTCAGGGCAAATTTCTGGGGCCAACGTCCTGACTTTC.

The chain links TRBV5-6 to TRBJ2-7, with D possibly being TRBD1 (6 bases). The CDR3 runs 13 residues. V dropped 1 base and J dropped 3 bases, with 8 bases sitting between them. Germline CDR1 reads SGHDT; CDR2 reads YYEEEE. The CDR3 region has the DNA TGTGCCAGCAGCTTGCTCAGGGGCTACGAGCAGTACTTC. Translating it yields CASSLLRGYEQYF.

The chain is built from TRBV30 and TRBJ2-2, with D possibly matching TRBD2 (5 bases). Trimming took 4 bases from V and 8 from J, leaving 17 bases between them. This CDR3 has 14 amino acids. Germline loops: CDR1 GTSNPN, CDR2 SVGIG (reference sequence). As DNA, the CDR3 is TGTGCCTGGACCCCCGGGGATTTTACTGGGGAGCTGTTTTTT. It codes for CAWTPGDFTGELFF.

The chain links TRBV5-6 to TRBJ1-1; the D gene is possibly TRBD1 (5 bases). V dropped 4 bases and J dropped 11 bases, with 21 bases sitting between them. Germline CDR1 SGHDT, CDR2 YYEEEE. The CDR3 loop spans 14 amino acids. In DNA, the CDR3 is TGTGCCAGCAGCCCAAAGGGAGGTTTTCGGGGGGCTTTCTTT. Translating it yields CASSPKGGFRGAFF.

J is TRBJ2-3 and V is TRBV11-2; the D is unclear. This CDR3 contains 16 residues. CDR1 and CDR2 from the germline V gene are SGHAT and FQNNGV. The germline V and J ends were trimmed by 5 bases and 3 bases, with 18 bases remaining between them. CDR3 nucleotide sequence: TGTGCCAGCAGCCCCCGTCCCCAGGATTGGACAGATACGCAGTATTTT. It encodes CASSPRPQDWTDTQYF.